The entry that follows covers one TCR beta chain sequence. Its antigen is still unknown. The CDR3 sequence is 17 residues long. This specimen comes from a study of monozygotic twins with inflammatory bowel disease. Study results and limitations: Cells of different T cell subtypes could not be told apart. Compared with healthy twins, IBD patients shared fewer clonotypes with others, especially with disease activity. IBD patients showed reduced TCRbeta diversity (inverse Simpson) versus healthy co-twins.

From approximately 3,500 ng of total RNA, each TCR library was prepared. TCRdb processed the 5' RACE reads again and assigns one entry to each CDR3 protein, with no DNA. The specimen's table records roughly 170,000 distinct CDR3 sequences. The rearrangement links TRBV12-3 or TRBV12-4 to TRBJ1-4; TCRdb gives TRBD1 as the D gene, but with no DNA this cannot be confirmed. This clonotype was sampled from a human donor with ulcerative colitis or Crohn's disease, or a healthy co-twin of an affected twin (not recorded which). What was sequenced was blood. The CDR3 sequence is CASSLTGGARTNEKLFF.